Included here is one T cell receptor beta chain sequence, with context. Its specificity is unknown. V dropped 5 bases and J dropped 3 bases, with 11 bases sitting between them. Germline lookup yields CDR1 MGHDK and CDR2 SYGVNS. The CDR3 totals 13 residues. The sample comes from a study of PD-L1 blockade in urothelial cancer. Study background: Males with bladder-origin urothelial cancer constituted twenty-five of 29 patients. Findings of the study overall: Pretreatment peripheral blood TCR clonality that fell below the median predicted better survival among the patients studied.

TCRdb keeps only in-frame clones here, not all; method: immunoSEQ multiplex PCR. The sample comprises about 91,000 clones, more than 90% of which are singletons, and 9.4% rests with the top ten. The receptor's source is a man between 60 and 75 years old with urothelial cancer. The rearrangement joins TRBV25-1 to TRBJ2-7; D may be TRBD1 (6 bases). The sequenced sample was PBMCs, obtained around atezolizumab (anti-PD-L1) treatment. The CDR3 sequence is CASSNTGSYEQYF. The CDR3 region has the DNA TGTGCCAGCAGTAATACAGGGAGCTACGAGCAGTACTTC.